This T cell receptor (beta chain) came from a study of cytotoxic CD8 clonotypes in ibrutinib-treated CLL. Across the study: The subjects consisted of some 12 relapsed/refractory and approximately 15 treatment-naive individuals, with 17 IGHV unmutated. Recorded responses included approximately 24 partial and 2 complete; following median approximately six years, approximately 14 stayed remitted and around twelve progressed. Per sample, productive templates averaged roughly 230,000 and productive rearrangements averaged roughly 91,000.

This clone was seen a few times. What it binds is unknown. Sequencing used immunoSEQ multiplex PCR; TCRdb keeps in-frame clones, though not all of them. The sample lists about 130,000 clones; 79% were seen once. Findings of the study overall: Exceeding age-matched healthy donors, baseline clonality also tracked the counts of circulating CD8+ T cells.

The sequence was obtained from a human donor with chronic lymphocytic leukemia. The material sequenced was PBMCs, taken after 12 months of ibrutinib treatment.

The CDR3 here is CASSKDFLWGDGYTF. The DNA of the CDR3 is TGTGCCAGCAGCAAGGACTTTCTATGGGGGGATGGCTACACCTTC. V usage is TRBV5-6 and J usage is TRBJ1-2; D is possibly TRBD1 (5 bases). The germline gives CDR1 SGHDT, CDR2 YYEEEE. V dropped 4 bases and J dropped 6 bases, with 19 bases sitting between them. The CDR3 has 15 residues.